A single sample is the source of the 22 T cell receptor beta chains below, sequenced in a study of blood T cell repertoires in COVID-19. Clones were read by immunoSEQ multiplex PCR, and TCRdb kept only the in-frame ones, dropping some. The data hold roughly 240,000 clones, with about 84% observed a single time. Material for sequencing was peripheral blood. Every receptor here comes from a woman older than 75 with COVID-19, enrolled during active disease.

V and J are TRBV6-6 and TRBJ2-3; 10 bases are shared with TRBD1. Germline V gene sequence: CDR1 MNHNY, CDR2 SVGAGI (reference sequence). The length of the CDR3 is 16 residues. With 5 bases clipped from V and 0 bases from J, the junction kept 5 bases outside the gene matches. The DNA for the CDR3 is TGTGCCAGCAGTAGGGGACAGGGGCCCAGCACAGATACGCAGTATTTT. This encodes CASSRGQGPSTDTQYF.

The chain is built from TRBV9 and TRBJ2-3, with 8 bases that match TRBD2. The CDR3 totals 15 residues. In germline, CDR1 is SGDLS, CDR2 YYNGEE. V lost 3 bases, J lost 0 bases, and 3 bases stayed unmatched. CDR3 residues: CASSGGLASTDTQYF. CDR3 bases: TGTGCCAGCAGCGGCGGACTAGCTAGCACAGATACGCAGTATTTT.

The V gene is TRBV5-1, the J gene TRBJ1-5; 9 nucleotides align to TRBD1. Germline CDR1 reads SGHRS; CDR2 reads YFSETQ. The trim removed 7 bases at V and 5 bases at J, leaving 7 bases unmatched. This CDR3 has 14 residues. CDR3 coding DNA: TGCGCCAGCGCGATAACAGGGGGCGATCAGCCCCAGCATTTT. It encodes CASAITGGDQPQHF.

The genes are TRBV5-1 and TRBJ2-5; TRBD1 aligns across 12 bases. With V trimmed by 6 bases and J by 4 bases, 7 bases remained unmatched. The CDR3 loop spans 15 amino acids. Germline-derived CDR1 and CDR2 are SGHRS and YFSETQ. Here the CDR3 reads CASNRDRGPGETQYF. CDR3 in DNA: TGCGCCAGCAATAGGGACAGGGGGCCTGGAGAGACCCAGTACTTC. Full variable domain (missing parts from reference TRBV5-1 and TRBJ2-5): KAGVTQTPRYLIKTRGQQVTLSCSPISGHRSVSWYQQTPGQGLQFLFEYFSETQRNKGNFPGRFSGRQFSNSRSEMNVSTLELGDSALYLCASNRDRGPGETQYFGPGTRLLVL.

The genes are TRBV28 and TRBJ1-1; D ambiguous. This CDR3 is built from 11 residues. CDR1 and CDR2 from the germline V gene are MDHEN and SYDVKM. V dropped 7 bases and J dropped 8 bases, with 11 bases sitting between them. DNA for the CDR3: TGTGCCAGCATCATGGCGGCAGAAGCTTTCTTT. Its protein product is CASIMAAEAFF.

In DNA form, the CDR3 reads TGCGCCAGCAGCCCGGGACAGAATCAGCCCCAGCATTTT. It yields the protein CASSPGQNQPQHF. J is TRBJ1-5 and V is TRBV5-1, with 7 bases aligning to TRBD1. Germline CDR1 is SGHRS and CDR2 is YFSETQ. Trimming took 4 bases from V and 4 from J; bases not matched to a gene: 2. This CDR3 is built from 13 residues. The full variable domain, its missing parts supplied by reference TRBV5-1 and TRBJ1-5, is KAGVTQTPRYLIKTRGQQVTLSCSPISGHRSVSWYQQTPGQGLQFLFEYFSETQRNKGNFPGRFSGRQFSNSRSEMNVSTLELGDSALYLCASSPGQNQPQHFGDGTRLSIL.

This sequence joins TRBV11-1 and TRBJ2-1, with D tentatively TRBD1 (6 bases). V was shortened by 5 bases and J by 4 bases, with 15 bases between the two germline ends. There are 15 residues in the CDR3. CDR1 and CDR2 (germline): SGHAT, FQDESV (reference sequence). CDR3 protein: CASSQQGGRYNEQFF. CDR3 sequence (DNA): TGTGCCAGCAGCCAACAGGGTGGGAGATACAATGAGCAGTTCTTC.

The V gene is TRBV7-9, the J gene TRBJ1-4, with 7 bases aligning to TRBD1. CDR3 length: 14 residues. Trimming took 5 bases from V and 4 from J; bases not matched to a gene: 4. Germline values: CDR1 SEHNR, CDR2 FQNEAQ (reference sequence). The chain's CDR3 is CASSLGTDNEKLFF. The CDR3 DNA reads as TGTGCCAGCAGCCTCGGGACAGATAATGAAAAACTGTTTTTT.

This chain links TRBV24-1 with TRBJ2-1, with D possibly being TRBD2 (5 bases). V lost 4 bases to trimming and J lost 5 bases, with 17 bases between them. Looked up from germline, CDR1 is KGHDR and CDR2 is SFDVKD. The CDR3 consists of 16 residues. As DNA, the CDR3 is TGTGCCACCAGTGACCCCGGGAAAAAACGAGACAATGAGCAGTTCTTC. Translation: CATSDPGKKRDNEQFF.

The chain couples TRBV5-1 to TRBJ2-1; D is possibly TRBD1 (5 bases). Germline V gene data show CDR1 as SGHRS and CDR2 as YFSETQ. V gave up 6 bases and J gave up 0 bases, with 13 bases separating them. The CDR3 consists of 15 residues. CDR3 sequence (DNA): TGCGCCAGCACCCCCCAGGGCTACTCCTACAATGAGCAGTTCTTC. It is translated as CASTPQGYSYNEQFF.

The genes are TRBV28 and TRBJ2-1; 11 positions agree with TRBD2. This CDR3 is 15 amino acids long. CDR1 is MDHEN, CDR2 SYDVKM, per germline. V was pared by 6 bases and J by 6 bases, with 7 bases of the junction left unmatched. DNA of the CDR3: TGTGCCAGCAGCAACGGACTAGCGGGTGGCAATGAGCAGTTCTTC. Protein: CASSNGLAGGNEQFF.

V usage is TRBV3-1 (or the pseudogene TRBV3-2) and J usage is TRBJ1-4, with D maybe TRBD1 (6 bases). CDR3 length: 15 residues. Trimming cost V 1 base and J 8 bases, with 14 bases left between them. Germline lookup yields CDR1 LGHDT and CDR2 YNNKEL (reference sequence). The CDR3 sequence is CASSQGRGAREKLFF. As DNA, the CDR3 is TGTGCCAGCAGCCAAGGTCGGGGGGCGAGGGAAAAACTGTTTTTT.

CDR3 sequence: CASSLLGGSEETQYF. The CDR3 nucleotides are TGTGCCAGCAGCTTACTGGGCGGGTCGGAAGAGACCCAGTACTTC. The J gene is TRBJ2-5, the V gene TRBV7-3; D perhaps matches TRBD2 (5 bases). Trimming cost V 2 bases and J 3 bases, with 13 bases left between them. The CDR3 extends over 15 amino acids. CDR1 and CDR2 from the germline V gene are SGHTA and FQGTGA.

The chain joins TRBV30 to TRBJ2-1, with D maybe TRBD1 (6 bases). This CDR3 spans 15 amino acids. Germline V gives CDR1 GTSNPN, CDR2 SVGIG (reference sequence). V lost 2 bases, J lost 4 bases, and 15 bases lay in between. In DNA, the CDR3 is TGTGCCTGGAGTTTTTGGACAGACTCTTACAATGAGCAGTTCTTC. This translates into CAWSFWTDSYNEQFF.

This clone was seen repeatedly, ten times or more. This rearrangement joins TRBV24-1 to TRBJ1-2; D may be TRBD1 (6 bases). The V end was cut by 9 bases, the J end by 8 bases, with 15 bases between. Germline CDR1 reads KGHDR; CDR2 reads SFDVKD. This CDR3 is built from 12 residues. CDR3 protein: CATEGTGMGYTF. The CDR3, as DNA: TGTGCCACCGAGGGAACAGGGATGGGCTACACCTTC.

The CDR3 coding sequence is TGTGCCAGCAGCGTAGGTGCGGGGCCCTCAGATACGCAGTATTTT. Its protein is CASSVGAGPSDTQYF. V and J are TRBV9 and TRBJ2-3, with a possible D match to TRBD2 (6 bases). The CDR3 is 15 residues long. V was pared by 0 bases and J by 4 bases, with 12 bases between. CDR1 is SGDLS, CDR2 YYNGEE, per germline.

Of note for this clone: This sample also contains other DNA sequences that code for the same CDR3. This chain links TRBV3-1 (or the pseudogene TRBV3-2) with TRBJ2-1, with TRBD2 matching 15 bases. Germline CDR1 is LGHDT and CDR2 is YNNKEL (reference sequence). J was trimmed by 6 bases and V by 4 bases; bases with no gene match: 4. The length of the CDR3 is 16 residues. In nucleotides, the CDR3 is TGTGCCAGCAGCCCGCGGGGACTAGCGGGGGGCAATGAGCAGTTCTTC. Translation: CASSPRGLAGGNEQFF.

The V and J genes are TRBV5-6 and TRBJ1-2; D not certain. This CDR3 contains 12 residues. Trimming stripped 4 bases from V and 8 bases from J, with 12 bases between. CDR1 is SGHDT and CDR2 is YYEEEE in the germline V gene. The CDR3 region has the DNA TGTGCCAGCAGCCTCTTGACATTGGGCTACACCTTC. Encoded protein: CASSLLTLGYTF.

The chain links TRBV7-9 to TRBJ1-1; D call uncertain. Germline CDR1 SEHNR, CDR2 FQNEAQ (reference sequence). This CDR3 has 12 residues. V was pared by 1 base and J by 5 bases, with 5 bases between. The CDR3 loop is CASSLVSTEAFF. The CDR3 region has the DNA TGTGCCAGCAGCTTAGTCTCTACTGAAGCTTTCTTT.

This clone was counted a few times. The J gene is TRBJ1-1, the V gene TRBV15; TRBD1 aligns across 7 bases. The length of the CDR3 is 17 residues. V lost 7 bases to trimming and J lost 8 bases; unmatched junction nucleotides: 22. CDR1 and CDR2 from the germline V gene are LNHNV and YYDKDF (reference sequence). Written as DNA, the CDR3 is TGTGCCACCAAGCCCTCCCGATCCGTTCGACAGGGCGCCGAAGCTTTCTTT. This encodes CATKPSRSVRQGAEAFF.

This clone was counted a few times. This rearrangement joins TRBV19 to TRBJ2-3, with 7 bases aligning to TRBD1. V lost 3 bases and J lost 2; bases outside the gene matches: 8. CDR1 and CDR2 from the germline V gene are LNHDA and SQIVND (reference sequence). The length of the CDR3 is 16 residues. The CDR3 region has the DNA TGTGCCAGTAGTATCCTCGGGACAGACTACACAGATACGCAGTATTTT. Protein product: CASSILGTDYTDTQYF.

The chain has TRBV5-4 and TRBJ2-7, with 10 bases lining up with TRBD1. J gave up 0 bases and V 3 bases, and 3 bases lay outside the gene matches. There are 15 residues in the CDR3. The germline V gene has CDR1 SGHNT and CDR2 YYREEE (reference sequence). The CDR3 sequence: CASSYGQGVSYEQYV. DNA of the CDR3: TGTGCCAGCAGCTATGGACAGGGGGTCTCCTACGAGCAGTACGTC.